The present T cell receptor (beta chain) was sequenced within a study of cytomegalovirus exposure and HLA in healthy donors. The study, taken as a whole, reports: A cluster of highly shared sequence variants was likely a sequencing artifact. Most TCR beta V segments were productive about 90% or about 30% of the time in an earlier analysis. A list of 164 TCR beta chains associated with cytomegalovirus was given.

Germline loops: CDR1 SGDLS, CDR2 YYNGEE. The CDR3 consists of 13 residues. V was pared by 2 bases and J by 9 bases, with 9 bases between. Use of 60 Vbeta and 13 Jbeta primers characterized the PCR. TCRdb's copy holds only in-frame clones and misses some; the assay was immunoSEQ multiplex PCR. The data show around 90,000 clones, approximately 65% seen once. On this clone: Its antigen is currently unknown.

The chain links TRBV9 to TRBJ1-6; D is unresolved. Source material: PBMCs. The sequence derives from a woman aged 30 to 39 in good health and CMV-seropositive. The DNA of the CDR3 is TGTGCCAGCAGCGTTCTAGAGGCTTCACCCCTCCACTTT. Its protein is CASSVLEASPLHF.